One and the same sample provided the 22 T cell receptor beta chains below, sequenced in a study of regulatory T cells in long-lasting Graves disease. Indicated time point: newly diagnosed GD, antithyroid drugs for less than 3 months. RNA isolated from PBMCs was used to make the TCR library. Both iRepertoire HTBI primers and Arm-PCR of CDR3 regions were used to build the TCR beta libraries. TCRdb processed the multiplex PCR reads anew with MiXCR; each CDR3 protein has one entry. The top ten hold about 24% of the sample, which has hundreds of thousands of distinct CDR3 sequences, about 16% seen once. The material sequenced was peripheral blood mononuclear cells (PBMCs), taken at new diagnosis, from a patient treated with antithyroid drugs. The receptor source for this set is a female donor with Graves disease.

This clonotype was counted between two and nine times. The rearrangement links TRBV27 to TRBJ1-1; D call uncertain. CDR1 is MNHEY and CDR2 is SMNVEV in the germline V gene (reference sequence). The germline V and J ends were trimmed by 0 bases and 6 bases, with 8 bases remaining between them. This CDR3 region has 13 residues. The CDR3 sequence is CASSLSNRAEAFF. In nucleotides, the CDR3 is TGTGCCAGCAGTTTATCCAACCGGGCTGAAGCTTTCTTT.

This clonotype was seen many times. The rearrangement uses TRBV5-1 and TRBJ1-2, with D perhaps matching TRBD1 (6 bases). Germline V gene lookup returns CDR1 SGHRS and CDR2 YFSETQ. The V gene lost 0 bases and the J gene lost 1 base, with 10 bases spanning the gap. This CDR3 is 15 amino acids long. As DNA, the CDR3 is TGCGCCAGCAGCTTGGGACAGGCCATTAACTATGGCTACACCTTC. Protein: CASSLGQAINYGYTF.

In its sample, this clonotype was seen once. The chain has TRBV5-5 and TRBJ2-5; D is uncertain. Deletions cut 4 bases from V and 2 bases from J, with 9 bases between. From germline, CDR1 is SGHKS and CDR2 YYEKEE (reference sequence). This CDR3 has 13 amino acids. Here the CDR3 reads CASSTWSQETQYF. CDR3 bases: TGTGCCAGCAGCACCTGGTCACAAGAGACCCAGTACTTC.

In its sample, this clonotype was seen a few times. The chain is built from TRBV7-2 and TRBJ1-4; 10 nucleotides align to TRBD1. V dropped 4 bases and J dropped 7; count of bases not matched to a gene: 9. Germline assignment: CDR1 SGHTA and CDR2 FQGNSA. This CDR3 region has 16 residues. The CDR3 DNA reads TGTGCCAGCAGCTCATATGGCAGGGACAGGGGTGAAAAACTGTTTTTT. Protein: CASSSYGRDRGEKLFF.

This clonotype was observed a few times. The chain joins TRBV24-1 to TRBJ2-5, with TRBD1 matching over 8 bases. CDR1 is KGHDR, CDR2 SFDVKD, per germline. The V gene end was trimmed by 10 bases and the J gene end by 2 bases; junction bases not matched to a gene: 11. The CDR3 totals 15 residues. This CDR3 is CATSYGQGKQETQYF. The CDR3 nucleotides are TGTGCCACGAGCTACGGACAGGGCAAACAAGAGACCCAGTACTTC.

This clonotype showed up many times. The chain carries TRBV11-1 and TRBJ2-1; D gene ambiguous. The germline V gene has CDR1 SGHAT and CDR2 FQDESV (reference sequence). The CDR3 totals 13 residues. V was trimmed by 6 bases and J by 2 bases, leaving 8 bases between them. The CDR3 spells CASSKAAYNEQFF. The DNA for the CDR3 is TGTGCCAGCAGTAAGGCAGCCTACAATGAGCAGTTCTTC.

The table lists this clonotype with many counts. The gene calls are TRBV5-1 and TRBJ2-5, with D uncertain. Between the trimmed V and J ends, which lost 5 bases and 3 bases, there was a span of 5 bases. This CDR3 is 11 amino acids long. Looked up from germline, CDR1 is SGHRS and CDR2 is YFSETQ. The CDR3 region is CASRAEETQYF. CDR3 bases: TGCGCCAGCAGAGCAGAAGAGACCCAGTACTTC.

This clonotype was counted many times. This chain uses TRBV7-6 with TRBJ1-5; a possible D gene is TRBD1 (5 bases). V lost 0 bases, J lost 4 bases, and 13 bases lay in between. Germline CDR1 SGHVS, CDR2 FNYEAQ. The CDR3 runs to 16 residues. Here the CDR3 reads CASSLAFGGENQPQHF. The CDR3 DNA follows: TGTGCCAGCAGCTTAGCCTTCGGGGGGGAAAATCAGCCCCAGCATTTT.

This clonotype was counted a few times. The chain joins TRBV29-1 to TRBJ1-1; a weak D match, TRBD1 (6 bases). The CDR3 spans 12 residues. CDR1 is SQVTM and CDR2 is ANQGSEA in the germline V gene. Trimming pared 6 bases from V and 10 bases from J, leaving 18 bases between. The CDR3 sequence: CSVDRTGLGAFF. CDR3 bases: TGCAGCGTCGACCGAACAGGGTTGGGAGCTTTCTTT.

This clonotype was seen only a few times. A read error may account for a junction end that differs from germline. The rearrangement joins TRBV6-2 or TRBV6-3 to TRBJ2-1; TRBD1 matches 9 bases. The CDR3 sequence is 15 residues long. Germline V gene sequence: CDR1 MNHEY, CDR2 SVGEGT. In DNA form, the CDR3 reads TGTGCCAGCATCGACGGACAGGGGACCTACGATGAGCAGTTCTTC. Translation gives CASIDGQGTYDEQFF.

This clonotype was counted ten times or more. V and J are TRBV28 and TRBJ1-4; D gene ambiguous. Germline V gene lookup returns CDR1 MDHEN and CDR2 SYDVKM. Trimming shortened V by 4 bases and J by 7 bases, and 1 base separated the two germline ends. The CDR3 extends over 10 amino acids. The CDR3 DNA reads TGTGCCAGCAGTTCTGAAAAACTGTTTTTT. Its protein is CASSSEKLFF.

This clonotype was seen ten or more times. V and J are TRBV15 and TRBJ1-1; D might be TRBD1 (6 bases). CDR1 and CDR2 (germline): LNHNV, YYDKDF (reference sequence). V was pared by 6 bases and J by 0 bases, with 14 bases between. This CDR3 has 15 residues. Here the CDR3 reads CATRAGHKMNTEAFF. The CDR3 coding sequence is TGTGCCACCAGAGCGGGACACAAGATGAACACTGAAGCTTTCTTT.

Ten or more counts support this clonotype. The rearrangement joins TRBV30 to TRBJ1-1, with no clear D. The CDR3 is 12 residues long. Germline-derived CDR1 and CDR2 are GTSNPN and SVGIG (reference sequence). The V end lost 0 bases, the J end lost 6 bases, and 8 bases lay between the germline ends. The CDR3 DNA sequence: TGTGCCTGGAGTGTACAACCACCTGAAGCTTTCTTT. Its protein product is CAWSVQPPEAFF. Using reference TRBV30 and TRBJ1-1 for the parts outside the CDR3, the full variable domain is SQTIHQWPATLVQPVGSPLSLECTVEGTSNPNLYWYRQAAGRGLQLLFYSVGIGQISSEVPQNLSASRPQDRQFILSSKKLLLSDSGFYLCAWSVQPPEAFFGQGTRLTVV.

The chain is built from TRBV13 and TRBJ1-2, with a possible D match to TRBD1 (6 bases). The CDR3 spans 16 residues. The V and J ends lost 5 bases and 3 bases respectively, with 19 bases between them. CDR1 and CDR2 (germline): PRHDT, FYEKMQ (reference sequence). The CDR3 region is CASSNGGGRGDYGYTF. Here the CDR3 DNA reads TGTGCCAGCAGCAACGGGGGGGGGCGTGGGGACTATGGCTACACCTTC.

The rearrangement links TRBV19 to TRBJ1-1; D call uncertain. Germline-derived CDR1 and CDR2 are LNHDA and SQIVND (reference sequence). V gave up 1 base and J gave up 1 base, with 16 bases separating them. The CDR3 has 17 residues. The CDR3 coding sequence is TGTGCCAGTAGTATAGTCCTGGGGAGGCTGAGGAACACTGAAGCTTTCTTT. This gives the protein CASSIVLGRLRNTEAFF.

The chain is built from TRBV5-4 and TRBJ2-1, with TRBD2 identical over 11 bases. Losses at the gene ends were 4 bases for V and 5 bases for J; bases not matched to a gene: 5. Germline lookup yields CDR1 SGHNT and CDR2 YYREEE (reference sequence). This CDR3 is 15 amino acids long. The chain's CDR3 is CASSGGTSGHNEQFF. For the CDR3, the DNA is TGTGCCAGCAGCGGGGGGACTAGCGGACACAATGAGCAGTTCTTC.

At least ten counts were recorded for this clonotype. V is TRBV3-1 and J is TRBJ2-7, with D possibly matching TRBD2 (7 bases). The CDR3 has 16 amino acids. Trimming stripped 5 bases from V and 3 bases from J, with 20 bases between. From germline, CDR1 is LGHDT and CDR2 YNNKEL (reference sequence). The chain's CDR3 is CASSSLGSGEGYEQYF. In nucleotides, the CDR3 is TGTGCCAGCAGCTCCTTGGGGTCAGGGGAGGGCTACGAGCAGTACTTC.

This clonotype was observed at least ten times. V usage is TRBV24-1 and J usage is TRBJ2-2, with D possibly being TRBD2 (6 bases). The CDR3 extends over 17 amino acids. CDR1 KGHDR and CDR2 SFDVKD come from the germline V gene. Deletions cut 0 bases from V and 1 base from J, with 11 bases between. CDR3 bases: TGTGCCACCAGTGATTTGGGCCGGGACTGGAACACCGGGGAGCTGTTTTTT. It codes for CATSDLGRDWNTGELFF.

This clonotype was counted many times. The V and J genes are TRBV7-9 and TRBJ2-1; D may be TRBD2 (7 bases). The CDR3 totals 16 residues. V lost 8 bases, J lost 2 bases, and 19 bases lay in between. The germline gives CDR1 SEHNR, CDR2 FQNEAQ (reference sequence). The CDR3 sequence is CASGRITGGAYNEQFF. The DNA for the CDR3 is TGTGCCAGCGGTCGGATCACGGGGGGCGCCTACAATGAGCAGTTCTTC.

In DNA form, the CDR3 reads TGCGCCAGCAGCCCCGGGACTAGCGGGACTTCAGATACGCAGTATTTT. It codes for CASSPGTSGTSDTQYF. V gene TRBV5-1 combines with J gene TRBJ2-3; 13 nucleotides align to TRBD2. The ends lost 4 bases at V and 4 bases at J; junction bases unmatched: 6. CDR3 length: 16 residues. The germline V gene encodes CDR1 SGHRS and CDR2 YFSETQ.

About this clonotype itself: In this CDR3 the conserved last residue, phenylalanine or tryptophan, is missing, so a read error is likely. The chain couples TRBV7-9 to TRBJ1-2; D gene uncertain. The V and J ends lost 5 bases and 1 base respectively, with 11 bases between them. There are 14 residues in the CDR3. The V gene's germline CDR1 is SEHNR and CDR2 FQNEAQ (reference sequence). CDR3 coding DNA: TGTGCCAGCAGCCCAACCCAGAGTAACTATGGCTACACCCTC. The encoded protein is CASSPTQSNYGYTL.

Remarks on this clonotype: Since a much larger clone is just one base distant, this may be a read error. The genes are TRBV6-5 and TRBJ2-7, with a tentative D call TRBD2 (5 bases). The V gene's germline CDR1 is MNHEY and CDR2 SVGAGI. CDR3 length: 17 residues. The CDR3 nucleotides are TGTACCAGCAGTTACTCGAGCTTGGGAGTTGATCCCTACGAGCAGTACTTC. Translation gives CTSSYSSLGVDPYEQYF.